These 26 T cell receptor beta chains originate from one sample sequenced in a study of T cells after yellow fever vaccination. TCRdb analysed the 5' RACE reads with MiXCR anew, one entry per CDR3 protein. The table lists around 340,000 distinct CDR3 sequences, about an eighth of them singletons, with 3.2% in the top ten. Here the sequenced sample was CD4+ T cells sorted from PBMCs, taken 15 days after the yellow fever booster vaccination. These receptors all stem from a man younger than 35 who received the YFV17D yellow fever vaccine.

Only a few counts were recorded for this clonotype. CDR3 in amino acids: CSARPRGAVVHRDTQYF. Written as DNA, the CDR3 is TGCAGTGCTAGACCCCGCGGAGCCGTAGTCCACCGAGATACGCAGTATTTT. The rearrangement uses TRBV20-1 and TRBJ2-3; no clear D. Germline V gene data show CDR1 as DFQATT and CDR2 as SNEGSKA (reference sequence). The CDR3 has 17 residues. V shed 2 bases and J shed 5 bases, with 23 bases lying between them.

The chain has TRBV24-1 and TRBJ2-2; tentatively, D is TRBD1 (6 bases). V was trimmed by 2 bases and J by 5 bases, leaving 11 bases between them. The CDR3 spans 15 residues. CDR1 and CDR2 from the germline V gene are KGHDR and SFDVKD. The CDR3 loop reads CATSDSGQTTGELFF. The DNA for the CDR3 is TGTGCCACCAGTGATTCTGGACAGACGACCGGGGAGCTGTTTTTT.

This clonotype turned up a few times. The V gene is TRBV4-1, the J gene TRBJ2-1; 9 bases fit TRBD1. Germline values: CDR1 MGHRA, CDR2 YSYEKL. The CDR3 is made up of 16 amino acids. V dropped 5 bases and J dropped 2; count of bases not matched to a gene: 7. The CDR3 loop reads CASSRDREWAYNEQFF. CDR3 nucleotides: TGCGCCAGCAGCAGGGACAGGGAGTGGGCCTACAATGAGCAGTTCTTC.

V and J are TRBV18 and TRBJ1-1, with a weak D call TRBD1 (5 bases). The CDR3 is made up of 16 amino acids. The V end was cut by 3 bases, the J end by 0 bases, with 14 bases between. The germline V gene has CDR1 KGHSH and CDR2 LQKENI. The CDR3 DNA follows: TGTGCCAGCTCACCCGTCACGGGGGACTTGAACACTGAAGCTTTCTTT. Its protein product is CASSPVTGDLNTEAFF.

V is TRBV6-5 and J is TRBJ1-6; no reliable D call. This CDR3 region has 15 residues. The germline V and J ends were trimmed by 0 bases and 7 bases, with 10 bases remaining between them. From germline, CDR1 is MNHEY and CDR2 SVGAGI. The CDR3 reads CASSYSNSGNSPLHF. Here the CDR3 DNA reads TGTGCCAGCAGTTACTCGAACAGCGGGAATTCACCCCTCCACTTT.

This clonotype appeared many times. Written as DNA, the CDR3 is TGTGCCAGCAGCCAACGCGCGTCGAACACCGGGGAGCTGTTTTTT. It codes for CASSQRASNTGELFF. The chain couples TRBV4-2 to TRBJ2-2; no clear D. Germline V gene sequence: CDR1 LGHNA, CDR2 YNFKEQ. This CDR3 has 15 residues. V lost 2 bases, J lost 0 bases, and 7 bases lay in between.

This clonotype was counted between two and nine times. The J gene is TRBJ1-3, the V gene TRBV20-1; D is unresolved. CDR3 size: 13 residues. Germline V CDR1 and CDR2: DFQATT, SNEGSKA (reference sequence). V dropped 3 bases and J dropped 7 bases, with 13 bases sitting between them. The CDR3 DNA reads as TGCAGTGCTAGCCTCCGGGGAGAGAACACCATATATTTT. Protein product: CSASLRGENTIYF.

The genes are TRBV4-3 and TRBJ1-2, with 10 bases identical to TRBD1. Germline assignment: CDR1 LGHNA and CDR2 YSLEER. This CDR3 region has 17 residues. V was pared by 4 bases and J by 7 bases, with 15 bases of the junction left unmatched. The CDR3 loop is CASSRVSGTGDFFGYTF. The DNA for the CDR3 is TGCGCCAGCAGCCGCGTATCCGGGACAGGGGATTTCTTTGGCTACACCTTC.

This clonotype showed up many times. This chain connects TRBV5-5 to TRBJ2-4, with unresolved D. The CDR3 loop spans 14 amino acids. The germline V gene encodes CDR1 SGHKS and CDR2 YYEKEE (reference sequence). V lost 0 bases and J lost 10, with 14 bases in between. CDR3 protein: CASSLDDNGRIQYF. The DNA of the CDR3 is TGTGCCAGCAGCTTGGATGACAATGGAAGGATTCAGTACTTC. Based on the CDR3 plus reference TRBV5-5 and TRBJ2-4, the full variable domain is DAGVTQSPTHLIKTRGQQVTLRCSPISGHKSVSWYQQVLGQGPQFIFQYYEKEERGRGNFPDRFSARQFPNYSSELNVNALLLGDSALYLCASSLDDNGRIQYFGAGTRLSVL.

In this sample, this clonotype turned up a few times. This chain uses TRBV7-3 with TRBJ1-2; D perhaps matches TRBD1 (5 bases). The V end lost 5 bases, the J end lost 5 bases, and 15 bases lay between the germline ends. The CDR3 loop spans 14 amino acids. CDR1 is SGHTA and CDR2 is FQGTGA in the germline V gene. CDR3 coding DNA: TGTGCCAGCAGCCCATTTCGGGGGGGTTATGGCTACACCTTC. Residues: CASSPFRGGYGYTF.

The rearrangement joins TRBV12-3 or TRBV12-4 to TRBJ1-2, with TRBD1 matching 9 bases. CDR3 length: 13 residues. The trim removed 7 bases at V and 4 bases at J, leaving 4 bases unmatched. Here the CDR3 DNA reads TGTGCCAGCAACCCGGGACAGGGCTATGGCTACACCTTC. It specifies CASNPGQGYGYTF.

This clonotype was recorded at least ten times. The chain is built from TRBV4-1 and TRBJ1-5, with 9 bases aligning to TRBD1. Trimming at V came to 3 bases and at J to 7 bases, leaving 7 bases not matched to a gene. The CDR3 has 15 residues. CDR1 is MGHRA and CDR2 is YSYEKL in the germline V gene. CDR3 loop: CASSHPGTGYQPQHF. The CDR3 DNA is TGCGCCAGCAGCCACCCAGGGACAGGGTACCAGCCCCAGCATTTT.

Here the CDR3 DNA reads TGTGCCAGCAGCCCGACTAGAGCAGATACGCAGTATTTT. Its protein is CASSPTRADTQYF. The V call is TRBV7-6, the J call TRBJ2-3; perhaps TRBD2 as D (6 bases). The CDR3 extends over 13 amino acids. V shed 5 bases and J shed 4 bases, with 10 bases lying between them. From germline, CDR1 is SGHVS and CDR2 FNYEAQ.

This clonotype was counted ten times or more. The chain recombines TRBV7-9 with TRBJ2-3; possible D gene TRBD2, 5 bases. CDR3 length: 14 residues. In germline, CDR1 is SEHNR, CDR2 FQNEAQ (reference sequence). The ends were cut back, 2 bases at V and 3 bases at J, with 9 bases in the middle. The CDR3 reads CASSLPRVTDTQYF. CDR3 DNA sequence: TGTGCCAGCAGCTTACCGCGGGTAACAGATACGCAGTATTTT.

The V gene is TRBV28, the J gene TRBJ1-5; D might be TRBD1 (5 bases). Trimming took off 7 bases at V and 6 bases at J, with 16 bases between the two ends. CDR3 length: 14 residues. Germline V gene data show CDR1 as MDHEN and CDR2 as SYDVKM. As DNA, the CDR3 is TGTGCCAGCAATCGGCCTCCTGGGGGTCAGCCCCAGCATTTT. Its protein is CASNRPPGGQPQHF.

This clonotype was counted ten times or more. This chain connects TRBV20-1 to TRBJ1-2; D is uncertain. Germline CDR1 DFQATT, CDR2 SNEGSKA (reference sequence). Trimming took off 6 bases at V and 4 bases at J, with 12 bases between the two ends. The CDR3 covers 12 residues. CDR3 sequence: CSAGGPRYGYTF. The CDR3 coding sequence is TGCAGTGCAGGAGGACCGCGCTATGGCTACACCTTC.

The table lists this clonotype with many counts. The chain recombines TRBV3-1 with TRBJ2-3; no reliable D call. This CDR3 spans 14 amino acids. Looked up from germline, CDR1 is LGHDT and CDR2 is YNNKEL (reference sequence). V gave up 1 base and J gave up 6 bases, with 11 bases separating them. Here the CDR3 DNA reads TGTGCCAGCAGCCAAGCACCCCCCCCGGATACGCAGTATTTT. Its translation is CASSQAPPPDTQYF.

This rearrangement joins TRBV20-1 to TRBJ1-2; weak D call: TRBD1 (5 bases). The CDR3 sequence is 15 residues long. V was pared by 1 base and J by 2 bases, with 14 bases between. Per the germline V gene, CDR1 is DFQATT and CDR2 is SNEGSKA (reference sequence). The CDR3 DNA reads TGCAGTGCTAGAGGCGGGGCCGGGGAAAACTATGGCTACACCTTC. Protein product: CSARGGAGENYGYTF.

The rearrangement links TRBV4-1 to TRBJ2-7; D possibly matches TRBD1 or TRBD2 (5 bases each). CDR1 and CDR2 (germline): MGHRA, YSYEKL. This CDR3 has 16 amino acids. The ends were cut back, 1 base at V and 3 bases at J, with 16 bases in the middle. The CDR3 DNA reads TGCGCCAGCAGCCAAGCACCCCCGGGGACGCGCTACGAGCAGTACTTC. It specifies CASSQAPPGTRYEQYF.

The J gene is TRBJ2-1, the V gene TRBV7-9; 10 bases align to TRBD1. Losses at the gene ends were 3 bases for V and 2 bases for J; bases not matched to a gene: 7. This CDR3 spans 17 amino acids. Germline V gene data show CDR1 as SEHNR and CDR2 as FQNEAQ (reference sequence). The CDR3 spells CASSFRGGQGAYNEQFF. CDR3 DNA: TGTGCCAGCAGCTTCAGGGGCGGACAGGGGGCCTACAATGAGCAGTTCTTC. The full variable domain, rest sourced from reference TRBV7-9 and TRBJ2-1, is DTGVSQNPRHKITKRGQNVTFRCDPISEHNRLYWYRQTLGQGPEFLTYFQNEAQLEKSRLLSDRFSAERPKGSFSTLEIQRTEQGDSAMYLCASSFRGGQGAYNEQFFGPGTRLTVL.

This clonotype has a handful of counts. The chain joins TRBV20-1 to TRBJ2-2, with D perhaps matching TRBD1 or TRBD2 (6 bases each). The CDR3 runs to 15 residues. V lost 5 bases, J lost 0 bases, and 13 bases lay in between. Germline V gene lookup returns CDR1 DFQATT and CDR2 SNEGSKA (reference sequence). CDR3 in DNA: TGCAGTGCTCTCGAGGGGGGATCGAACACCGGGGAGCTGTTTTTT. This gives the protein CSALEGGSNTGELFF.

The chain recombines TRBV5-1 with TRBJ1-2, with a weak D call TRBD1 (6 bases). The CDR3 loop spans 14 amino acids. The germline gives CDR1 SGHRS, CDR2 YFSETQ. The V gene lost 3 bases and the J gene lost 4 bases, with 13 bases spanning the gap. The DNA for the CDR3 is TGCGCCAGCAGCTCACCGGGACAACTCTATGGCTACACCTTC. This gives the protein CASSSPGQLYGYTF.

This clonotype was seen only a few times. The chain employs TRBV18 and TRBJ2-2, with D unclear. V lost 0 bases to trimming and J lost 3 bases, with 8 bases between them. The length of the CDR3 is 15 residues. CDR1 is KGHSH and CDR2 is LQKENI in the germline V gene. DNA for the CDR3: TGTGCCAGCTCACCACCGTCAGAATACACCGGGGAGCTGTTTTTT. Translation: CASSPPSEYTGELFF.

The chain employs TRBV28 and TRBJ2-3; D may match TRBD1 or TRBD2 (6 bases each). The CDR3 length is 15 residues. The V end was cut by 6 bases, the J end by 4 bases, with 17 bases between. Germline loops: CDR1 MDHEN, CDR2 SYDVKM. In DNA, the CDR3 is TGTGCCAGCAGCCCCCCCTCGGGGGCCTCAGATACGCAGTATTTT. This codes for CASSPPSGASDTQYF.

The chain couples TRBV5-4 to TRBJ2-3; the D call may be TRBD1 or TRBD2 (5 bases each). This CDR3 contains 14 residues. The germline gives CDR1 SGHNT, CDR2 YYREEE (reference sequence). Between the trimmed V and J ends, which lost 2 bases and 4 bases, there was a span of 11 bases. CDR3 in amino acids: CASSFYVGADTQYF. In DNA, the CDR3 is TGTGCCAGCAGCTTCTATGTGGGGGCAGATACGCAGTATTTT.

V gene TRBV4-1 combines with J gene TRBJ2-7, with D maybe TRBD1 (6 bases). The germline V gene encodes CDR1 MGHRA and CDR2 YSYEKL. The CDR3 totals 15 residues. Trimming took off 1 base at V and 3 bases at J, with 13 bases between the two ends. DNA of the CDR3: TGCGCCAGCAGCCAAGTCGACAGGTTCCTCTACGAGCAGTACTTC. Translated, it gives CASSQVDRFLYEQYF.